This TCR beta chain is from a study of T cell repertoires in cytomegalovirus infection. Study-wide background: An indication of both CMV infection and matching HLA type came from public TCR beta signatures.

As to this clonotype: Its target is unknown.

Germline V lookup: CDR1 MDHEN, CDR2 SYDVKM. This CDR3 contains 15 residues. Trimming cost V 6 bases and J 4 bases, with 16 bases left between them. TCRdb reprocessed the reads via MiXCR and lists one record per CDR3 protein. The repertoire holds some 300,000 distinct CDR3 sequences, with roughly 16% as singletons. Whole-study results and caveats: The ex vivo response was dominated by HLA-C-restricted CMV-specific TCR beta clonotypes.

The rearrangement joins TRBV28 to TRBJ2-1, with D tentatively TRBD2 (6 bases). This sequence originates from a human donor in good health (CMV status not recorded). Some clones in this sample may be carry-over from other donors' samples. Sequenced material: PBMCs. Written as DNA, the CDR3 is TGTGCCAGCAGCTTGCCGGGGGTTAATTACAATGAGCAGTTCTTC. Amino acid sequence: CASSLPGVNYNEQFF.